The 20 T cell receptor beta chains given below trace back to one sample, sequenced in a study of shared clonotypes between healthy human individuals. TCRdb's table, derived via immunoSEQ multiplex PCR, lists solely in-frame clones and lacks some. Among a few million clones, 85% to 95% were seen once, and the ten largest hold about 0.13%. The specimen sequenced was naive CD4+ T cells sorted from blood. Subset indicated: CD45RA+ positively selected. Receptors were obtained from a man younger than 35 in good health.

The chain is built from TRBV2 and TRBJ2-5, with 8 positions matching TRBD1. Looked up from germline, CDR1 is SNHLY and CDR2 is FYNNEI. The CDR3 is made up of 14 amino acids. The ends lost 6 bases at V and 5 bases at J; junction bases unmatched: 8. CDR3 sequence reads: CASSTQGDSETQYF. The CDR3 DNA is TGTGCCAGCAGCACACAGGGGGATAGCGAGACCCAGTACTTC. Supplemented by reference TRBV2 and TRBJ2-5, the full variable domain reads EPEVTQTPSHQVTQMGQEVILRCVPISNHLYFYWYRQILGQKVEFLVSFYNNEISEKSEIFDDQFSVERPDGSNFTLKIRSTKLEDSAMYFCASSTQGDSETQYFGPGTRLLVL.

Only one count was recorded for this clone. DNA for the CDR3: TGTGCCGCACAGACAGGGGGTGGGTCACCCCTCCACTTT. Amino acids: CAAQTGGGSPLHF. This chain connects TRBV10-3 to TRBJ1-6; 9 bases line up with TRBD1. Germline V lookup: CDR1 ENHRY, CDR2 SYGVKD. With 11 bases clipped from V and 10 bases from J, the junction kept 9 bases outside the gene matches. The CDR3 sequence is 13 residues long.

This sequence joins TRBV6-1 and TRBJ1-4; no clear D gene. Trimming took 5 bases from V and 3 from J, leaving 13 bases between them. Germline assignment: CDR1 MNHNS and CDR2 SASEGT. The CDR3 totals 15 residues. The CDR3 DNA sequence: TGTGCCAGCAGTATTAACGCCTTACCTAATGAAAAACTGTTTTTT. Translation gives CASSINALPNEKLFF.

This chain's CDR3 is CASSDGGQGYEQYF. The CDR3 nucleotides are TGTGCCAGCAGTGACGGGGGACAGGGGTACGAGCAGTACTTC. The chain carries TRBV2 and TRBJ2-7; TRBD1 matches at 10 bases. The germline V gene encodes CDR1 SNHLY and CDR2 FYNNEI. The CDR3 has 14 residues. Trimming cost V 3 bases and J 4 bases; bases outside gene matches: 3.

The chain is built from TRBV4-1 and TRBJ2-7; 12 bases are shared with TRBD2. Trimming removed 4 bases from V and 12 bases from J; junction bases left unmatched: 16. This CDR3 spans 16 amino acids. CDR1 is MGHRA and CDR2 is YSYEKL in the germline V gene. The CDR3 here is CASSPLLLAGGSMAYF. For the CDR3, the DNA is TGCGCCAGCAGCCCCCTCCTACTAGCGGGAGGTTCGATGGCGTACTTC.

The chain recombines TRBV25-1 with TRBJ2-7; D is perhaps TRBD2 (6 bases). Trimming stripped 2 bases from V and 3 bases from J, with 8 bases between. The CDR3 consists of 13 residues. Looked up from germline, CDR1 is MGHDK and CDR2 is SYGVNS. In DNA form, the CDR3 reads TGTGCCAGCAGTGAAGCGGGGCGCTACGAGCAGTACTTC. This codes for CASSEAGRYEQYF.

The chain combines TRBV6-8 with TRBJ1-2; the D gene is possibly TRBD1 (5 bases). Germline loops: CDR1 MNHGY, CDR2 SAAAGT. V dropped 7 bases and J dropped 3 bases, with 18 bases sitting between them. The CDR3 is made up of 15 amino acids. The CDR3 loop is CASTAWGVIYYGYTF. The CDR3 DNA reads TGTGCCAGCACGGCATGGGGCGTAATCTACTATGGCTACACCTTC.

This chain connects TRBV11-2 to TRBJ2-3; D remains unclear. This CDR3 comprises 12 residues. V was pared by 6 bases and J by 6 bases, with 10 bases between. The germline V gene has CDR1 SGHAT and CDR2 FQNNGV. The CDR3 loop is CASSSPGDTQYF. The CDR3 DNA sequence: TGTGCCAGCAGTTCCCCCGGGGATACGCAGTATTTT.

The rearrangement links TRBV5-4 to TRBJ2-1; 12 bases agree with TRBD2. CDR1 is SGHNT, CDR2 YYREEE, per germline (reference sequence). The CDR3 extends over 15 amino acids. Trimming removed 4 bases from V and 9 bases from J; junction bases left unmatched: 8. CDR3 amino acids: CASSRGGLAGTEQFF. The CDR3 coding sequence is TGTGCCAGCAGCCGAGGCGGACTAGCGGGAACTGAGCAGTTCTTC.

The sample holds one count of this clone. CDR3 sequence (DNA): TGTGCCAGCAGCTTTTGCGGGCGGGAAGAGACCCAGTACTTC. This translates into CASSFCGREETQYF. The chain carries TRBV7-6 and TRBJ2-5; possible D gene TRBD2, 5 bases. The CDR3 is 14 residues long. V dropped 3 bases and J dropped 3 bases, with 11 bases sitting between them. Germline V gives CDR1 SGHVS, CDR2 FNYEAQ.

The chain joins TRBV4-2 to TRBJ1-6; 9 nucleotides align to TRBD1. The germline V gene has CDR1 LGHNA and CDR2 YNFKEQ. The J segment lost 4 bases and the V segment lost 4 bases, leaving 8 bases of the junction unmatched. This CDR3 comprises 17 residues. The chain's CDR3 is CASSPSQGQGYNSPLHF. CDR3 bases: TGTGCCAGCAGCCCCTCTCAAGGACAGGGGTATAATTCACCCCTCCACTTT.

This chain uses TRBV9 with TRBJ1-1; D is undetermined. Germline assignment: CDR1 SGDLS and CDR2 YYNGEE. The CDR3 contains 14 residues. Deletions cut 0 bases from V and 6 bases from J, with 12 bases between. The CDR3 nucleotides are TGTGCCAGCAGCGTAGGCGGGCGCGTAGCTGAAGCTTTCTTT. Its translation is CASSVGGRVAEAFF.

The chain is built from TRBV11-2 and TRBJ1-2; no reliable D call. The CDR3 is 13 residues long. Between the trimmed V and J ends, which lost 5 bases and 4 bases, there was a span of 11 bases. Germline CDR1 SGHAT, CDR2 FQNNGV. The CDR3 nucleotides are TGTGCCAGCAGCGGCGGGCAACCCTATGGCTACACCTTC. Translated, it gives CASSGGQPYGYTF.

As to this clone: The same CDR3 arises from other DNA sequences in this sample as well. V usage is TRBV6-5 and J usage is TRBJ1-2; TRBD1 agrees at 7 bases. The CDR3 spans 16 residues. Germline values: CDR1 MNHEY, CDR2 SVGAGI. V lost 0 bases to trimming and J lost 0 bases; unmatched junction nucleotides: 4. Written as DNA, the CDR3 is TGTGCCAGCAGTTACTCGGCCGGGACAGCTAACTATGGCTACACCTTC. Protein sequence: CASSYSAGTANYGYTF.

The J gene is TRBJ2-3, the V gene TRBV5-6, with D possibly being TRBD1 (5 bases). Trimming left V 2 bases short and J 4 bases short, with 11 bases between. This CDR3 contains 14 residues. The V gene's germline CDR1 is SGHDT and CDR2 YYEEEE. The CDR3 region has the DNA TGTGCCAGCAGCTTTGGGTGGGGCGCAGATACGCAGTATTTT. It specifies CASSFGWGADTQYF.

Concerning this clone: The sample holds other DNA sequences that translate to the same CDR3. The chain has TRBV11-2 and TRBJ2-3, with D perhaps TRBD2 (5 bases). V lost 3 bases and J lost 3, with 7 bases in between. This CDR3 region has 13 residues. CDR1 is SGHAT and CDR2 is FQNNGV in the germline V gene. The CDR3 sequence: CASSFRGTDTQYF. In DNA, the CDR3 is TGTGCCAGCAGCTTTAGAGGGACAGATACGCAGTATTTT.

Concerning this clone: In the same sample, other DNA sequences code for this CDR3. The chain carries TRBV2 and TRBJ1-1; D may be TRBD1 (6 bases). V dropped 3 bases and J dropped 2 bases, with 10 bases sitting between them. Germline V gene data show CDR1 as SNHLY and CDR2 as FYNNEI. This CDR3 comprises 14 residues. This CDR3 reads CASSDRGSNTEAFF. The CDR3 DNA sequence: TGTGCCAGCAGTGATAGGGGGAGTAACACTGAAGCTTTCTTT. The full variable domain, completed using reference TRBV2 and TRBJ1-1, is EPEVTQTPSHQVTQMGQEVILRCVPISNHLYFYWYRQILGQKVEFLVSFYNNEISEKSEIFDDQFSVERPDGSNFTLKIRSTKLEDSAMYFCASSDRGSNTEAFFGQGTRLTVV.

In DNA, the CDR3 is TGTGCCAGCAGCCCCAGCGGGGGGCTTGATGAGCAGTTCTTC. It yields the protein CASSPSGGLDEQFF. The chain is built from TRBV11-2 and TRBJ2-1; TRBD2 agrees at 9 bases. Germline CDR1 and CDR2: SGHAT and FQNNGV. The CDR3 runs to 14 residues. V was pared by 5 bases and J by 8 bases, with 7 bases of the junction left unmatched.

J is TRBJ2-2 and V is TRBV18; 7 nucleotides agree with TRBD1. The CDR3 has 14 amino acids. Germline CDR1 is KGHSH and CDR2 is LQKENI. V was clipped by 8 bases and J by 3 bases; unmatched bases: 6. CDR3 sequence (DNA): TGTGCCAGCGTGACAGGGCTGGACACCGGGGAGCTGTTTTTT. Protein product: CASVTGLDTGELFF.

The V gene is TRBV7-9, the J gene TRBJ2-5; 10 nucleotides align to TRBD1. The CDR3 is 16 residues long. Germline CDR1 and CDR2: SEHNR and FQNEAQ (reference sequence). The trim removed 5 bases at V and 4 bases at J, leaving 10 bases unmatched. CDR3 in amino acids: CASSVPTGGAGETQYF. The CDR3 DNA reads TGTGCCAGCAGCGTGCCGACAGGGGGCGCGGGAGAGACCCAGTACTTC. Complete variable domain (other parts from reference TRBV7-9 and TRBJ2-5): DTGVSQNPRHKITKRGQNVTFRCDPISEHNRLYWYRQTLGQGPEFLTYFQNEAQLEKSRLLSDRFSAERPKGSFSTLEIQRTEQGDSAMYLCASSVPTGGAGETQYFGPGTRLLVL.